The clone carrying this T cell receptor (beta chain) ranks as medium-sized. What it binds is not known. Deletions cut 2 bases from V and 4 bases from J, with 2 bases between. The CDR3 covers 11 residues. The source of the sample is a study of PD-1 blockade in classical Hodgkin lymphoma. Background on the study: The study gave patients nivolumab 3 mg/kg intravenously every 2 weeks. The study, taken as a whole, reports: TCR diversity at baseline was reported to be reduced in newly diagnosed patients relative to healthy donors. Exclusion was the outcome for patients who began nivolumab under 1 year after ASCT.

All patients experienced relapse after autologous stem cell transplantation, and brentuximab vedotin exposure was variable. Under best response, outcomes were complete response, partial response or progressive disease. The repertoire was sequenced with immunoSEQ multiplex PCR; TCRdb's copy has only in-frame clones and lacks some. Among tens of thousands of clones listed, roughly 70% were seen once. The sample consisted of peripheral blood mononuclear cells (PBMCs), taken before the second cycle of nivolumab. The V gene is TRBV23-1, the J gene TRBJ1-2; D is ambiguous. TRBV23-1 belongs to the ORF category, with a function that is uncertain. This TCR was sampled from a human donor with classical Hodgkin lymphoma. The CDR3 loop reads CASSQGYGYTF. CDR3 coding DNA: TGCGCCAGCAGTCAAGGCTATGGCTACACCTTC.